This TCR beta chain was recovered during a study of T cell changes during pregnancy in multiple sclerosis. The data were produced by immunoSEQ multiplex PCR, yet TCRdb's version contains in-frame clones alone and is incomplete. The table shows approximately 48,000 clones, with 91% occurring only once. The CDR3 spans 16 residues. The V gene's germline CDR1 is MNHEY and CDR2 SVGAGI. V dropped 2 bases and J dropped 2; count of bases not matched to a gene: 6. The source material was CD8+ T cells from peripheral blood mononuclear cells, sampled after pregnancy. The chain uses TRBV6-5 and TRBJ2-1; 7 nucleotides line up with TRBD1. This sequence was found in a female donor with multiple sclerosis, enrolled in a pregnancy study. CDR3 amino acids: CASSYLYRGTYNEQFF. Written as DNA, the CDR3 is TGTGCCAGCAGTTACCTCTACAGGGGTACCTACAATGAGCAGTTCTTC.